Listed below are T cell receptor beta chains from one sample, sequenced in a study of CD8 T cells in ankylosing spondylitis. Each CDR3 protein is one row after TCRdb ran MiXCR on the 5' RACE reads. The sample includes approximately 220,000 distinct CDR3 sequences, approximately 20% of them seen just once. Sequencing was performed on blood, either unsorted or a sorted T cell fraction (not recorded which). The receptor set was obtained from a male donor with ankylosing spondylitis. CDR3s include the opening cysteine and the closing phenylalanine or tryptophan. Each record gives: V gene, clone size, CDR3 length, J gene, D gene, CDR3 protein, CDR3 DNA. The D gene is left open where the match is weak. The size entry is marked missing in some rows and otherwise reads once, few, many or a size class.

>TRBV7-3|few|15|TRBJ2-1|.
CASSLQLGTYNEQFF
TGTGCCAGCAGCTTACAGCTGGGCACATACAATGAGCAGTTCTTC
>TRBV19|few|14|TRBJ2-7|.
CASSIVGQGFEQYF
TGTGCCAGTAGTATAGTTGGGCAGGGATTCGAGCAGTACTTC
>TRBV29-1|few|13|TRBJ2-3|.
CSAPGGPTDTQYF
TGCAGCGCCCCAGGTGGGCCCACAGATACGCAGTATTTT
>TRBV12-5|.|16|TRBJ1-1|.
CASGLNPGTLNTEAFF
TGTGCTAGTGGTCTCAACCCCGGGACATTGAACACTGAAGCTTTCTTT
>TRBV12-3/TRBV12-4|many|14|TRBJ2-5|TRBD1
CASSFTGGPKTQYF
TGTGCCAGCAGCTTTACAGGGGGCCCAAAGACCCAGTACTTC
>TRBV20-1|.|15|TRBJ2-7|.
CSARGVRHGHYEQYF
TGCAGTGCTAGAGGTGTAAGACACGGCCACTACGAGCAGTACTTC
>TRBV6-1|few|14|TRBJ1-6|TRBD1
CASSQTGASSPLHF
TGTGCCAGCAGTCAGACAGGGGCTTCCTCACCCCTCCACTTT
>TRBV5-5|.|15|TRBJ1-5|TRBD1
CASSSRQGLNQPQHF
TGTGCCAGCAGCTCCAGACAGGGGTTGAATCAGCCCCAGCATTTT
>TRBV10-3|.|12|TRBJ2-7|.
CAITGDTYEQYF
TGTGCCATCACAGGCGATACCTACGAGCAGTACTTC
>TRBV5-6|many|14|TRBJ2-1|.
CASSRTSGYNEQFF
TGTGCCAGCAGCCGGACCTCCGGCTACAATGAGCAGTTCTTC
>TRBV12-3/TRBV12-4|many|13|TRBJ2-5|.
CASSLVWRDRQYF
TGTGCCAGCAGTTTAGTGTGGAGGGACCGCCAGTACTTC
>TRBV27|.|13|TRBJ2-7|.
CASRSSESYEQYF
TGTGCCAGCAGAAGTAGCGAGTCCTACGAGCAGTACTTC
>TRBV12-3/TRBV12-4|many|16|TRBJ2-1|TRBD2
CASSDLTSGEYNEQFF
TGTGCCAGCAGTGACCTGACTAGCGGAGAATACAATGAGCAGTTCTTC
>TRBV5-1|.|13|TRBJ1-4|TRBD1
CASSWGTEEKLFF
TGCGCCAGCAGCTGGGGGACAGAAGAAAAACTGTTTTTT
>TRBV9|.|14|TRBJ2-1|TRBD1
CASSLTGIFNEQFF
TGTGCCAGCAGCTTGACAGGGATCTTTAATGAGCAGTTCTTC
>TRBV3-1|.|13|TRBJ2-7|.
CATSTGLYYEQYF
TGTGCCACGTCGACAGGCCTCTACTACGAGCAGTACTTC
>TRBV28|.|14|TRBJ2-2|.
CASGVGTNTGELFF
TGTGCCAGCGGGGTTGGTACGAACACCGGGGAGCTGTTTTTT
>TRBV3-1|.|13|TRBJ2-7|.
CASSLRQDYEQYF
TGTGCCAGCAGCCTCCGACAGGACTACGAGCAGTACTTC
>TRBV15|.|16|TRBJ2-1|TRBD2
CATSRGGTSGYNEQFF
TGTGCCACCAGCAGAGGGGGGACTAGCGGCTACAATGAGCAGTTCTTC
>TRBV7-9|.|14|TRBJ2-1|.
CASSDTGTNNEQFF
TGTGCCAGCAGCGACACCGGGACCAACAATGAGCAGTTCTTC
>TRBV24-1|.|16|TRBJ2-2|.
CATSDLSSVNTGELFF
TGTGCCACCAGTGATTTGTCTAGCGTAAACACCGGGGAGCTGTTTTTT
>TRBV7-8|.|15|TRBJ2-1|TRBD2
CASSSPGLVNNEQFF
TGTGCCAGCAGCTCTCCGGGACTAGTAAACAATGAGCAGTTCTTC
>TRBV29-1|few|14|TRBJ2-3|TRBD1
CSVETGEVTDTQYF
TGCAGCGTAGAGACAGGGGAGGTCACAGATACGCAGTATTTT
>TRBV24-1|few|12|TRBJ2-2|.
CATSDFSGELFF
TGTGCCACCAGTGATTTTTCCGGGGAGCTGTTTTTT
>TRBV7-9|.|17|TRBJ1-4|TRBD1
CASSQTGGGLGNEKLFF
TGTGCCAGCAGCCAGACAGGGGGAGGACTCGGAAATGAAAAACTGTTTTTT
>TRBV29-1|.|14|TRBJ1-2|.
CSVEDGVIDYGYTF
TGCAGCGTTGAAGATGGGGTAATAGACTATGGCTACACCTTC
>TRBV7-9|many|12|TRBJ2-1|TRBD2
CASSGGPNEQFF
TGTGCCAGTAGCGGGGGCCCGAATGAGCAGTTCTTC
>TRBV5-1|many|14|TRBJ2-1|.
CASSLEDSYNEQFF
TGCGCCAGCAGCTTGGAGGACAGCTACAATGAGCAGTTCTTC
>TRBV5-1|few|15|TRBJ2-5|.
CASSLEWPEQETQYF
TGCGCCAGCAGCTTGGAATGGCCAGAACAAGAGACCCAGTACTTC
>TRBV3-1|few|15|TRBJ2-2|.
CASSHEWSKPGELFF
TGTGCCAGCAGCCATGAATGGTCTAAGCCCGGGGAGCTGTTTTTT
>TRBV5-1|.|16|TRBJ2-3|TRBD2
CASSEWTSGSSDTQYF
TGCGCCAGCAGCGAGTGGACTAGCGGGAGTTCAGATACGCAGTATTTT
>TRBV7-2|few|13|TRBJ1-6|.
CASSLEGNSPLHF
TGTGCCAGCAGCTTAGAGGGTAATTCACCCCTCCACTTT
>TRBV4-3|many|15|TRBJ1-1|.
CASSQEGQGLTEAFF
TGCGCCAGCAGCCAAGAAGGTCAGGGGCTCACTGAAGCTTTCTTT
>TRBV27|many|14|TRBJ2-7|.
CASSLRASPRGEYF
TGTGCCAGCAGTTTAAGGGCTAGCCCACGGGGAGAGTACTTC
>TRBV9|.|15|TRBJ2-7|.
CASSVSGGSSYEQYF
TGTGCCAGCAGCGTAAGTGGTGGGAGCTCCTACGAGCAGTACTTC
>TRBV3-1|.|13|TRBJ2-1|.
CASSHATYNEQFF
TGTGCCAGCAGCCACGCTACCTACAATGAGCAGTTCTTC
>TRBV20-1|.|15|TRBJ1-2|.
CSARDQEVTNYGYTF
TGCAGTGCTAGAGATCAGGAAGTCACTAACTATGGCTACACCTTC
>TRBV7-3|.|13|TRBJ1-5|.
CASSGGPNQPQHF
TGTGCCAGCAGCGGAGGTCCGAATCAGCCCCAGCATTTT
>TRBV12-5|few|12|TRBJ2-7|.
CASGLVVGEQYF
TGTGCTAGTGGTTTGGTAGTCGGCGAGCAGTACTTC
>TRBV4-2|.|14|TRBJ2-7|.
CASSSGLVCYEQYF
TGTGCCAGCAGCTCCGGGCTCGTCTGCTACGAGCAGTACTTC
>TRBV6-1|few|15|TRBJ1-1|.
CASSVLQGFDTEAFF
TGTGCCAGCAGTGTCCTACAGGGTTTCGACACTGAAGCTTTCTTT
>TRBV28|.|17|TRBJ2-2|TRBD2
CASSPFGLAALYGELFF
TGTGCCAGCAGTCCCTTTGGGCTAGCGGCCCTTTACGGGGAGCTGTTTTTT
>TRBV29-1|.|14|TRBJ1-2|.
CSVEDPFSEAGYTF
TGCAGCGTTGAAGATCCGTTCTCCGAAGCGGGCTACACCTTC
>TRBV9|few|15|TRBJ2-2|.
CASSLRTNSIGELFF
TGTGCCAGCAGCCTCAGGACCAACTCGATCGGGGAGCTGTTTTTT
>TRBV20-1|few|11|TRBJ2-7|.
CSSRASGEQYF
TGCAGTTCGCGGGCGTCGGGGGAGCAGTACTTC